Given below is one T cell receptor beta chain in context. Its antigen is not identified. Data came from immunoSEQ multiplex PCR; TCRdb stores just in-frame clones and leaves some out. The sample yields about 1.1 million clones, approximately 80% seen once. This entry comes from a study of shared clonotypes between healthy human individuals. Findings and limits, study-wide: Since donors were few, the genetic and exposure-history diversity represented was limited.

V was pared by 4 bases and J by 9 bases, with 11 bases between. The V gene's germline CDR1 is SGHKS and CDR2 YYEKEE (reference sequence). This CDR3 comprises 12 residues. This receptor was obtained from a young man in good health. Some clones in this sample may be carry-over from other donors' samples. The specimen sequenced was memory CD4+ T cells from PBMCs. Sample subset: CD45RA-negative fraction. The chain carries TRBV5-5 and TRBJ1-5, with a tentative D call TRBD1 (6 bases). The CDR3 DNA sequence: TGTGCCAGCAGCCCGGTGACAGGGCCCCAGCATTTT. It codes for CASSPVTGPQHF.